Listed below are T cell receptor beta chains from one sample, sequenced in a study of T cells in Graves' hyperthyroidism and ophthalmopathy. Via MiXCR, TCRdb re-called the multiplex PCR reads, giving one row per CDR3 protein. The sample has hundreds of thousands of distinct CDR3 sequences, about 20% seen once. Sequenced: blood. The receptors here all came from a man younger than 40 with Graves' ophthalmopathy. The CDR3 runs from the conserved cysteine through the conserved F or W. The D gene is left open where the match is weak. The size entry is marked missing in some rows and otherwise reads once, few, many or a size class.

j_gene	d_gene	abundance	v_gene	CDR3aa	CDR3nt
TRBJ2-1	TRBD2	.	TRBV11-2	CASNLLAGEGNEQFF	TGTGCCAGCAACTTGCTAGCGGGAGAAGGCAATGAGCAGTTCTTC
TRBJ2-7	.	few	TRBV10-3	CAIREGHGHEQYF	TGTGCCATCAGGGAAGGACACGGCCACGAGCAGTACTTC
TRBJ2-1	TRBD2	.	TRBV20-1	CSARKGTRLVEQFF	TGCAGTGCTAGAAAAGGGACTAGATTGGTTGAGCAGTTCTTC
TRBJ2-1	.	.	TRBV4-1	CASSQVGRALYNEQFF	TGCGCCAGCAGCCAAGTAGGCAGGGCCCTCTACAATGAGCAGTTCTTC
TRBJ2-5	TRBD1	many	TRBV28	CASSSGQDQETQYF	TGTGCCAGCAGTTCGGGACAGGATCAAGAGACCCAGTACTTC
TRBJ2-7	.	.	TRBV24-1	CASTGWGVDEQYF	TGTGCCAGCACGGGTTGGGGAGTCGACGAGCAGTACTTC
TRBJ2-2	.	.	TRBV27	CASSFTGATGELFF	TGTGCCAGCAGTTTTACGGGGGCGACCGGGGAGCTGTTTTTT
TRBJ2-2	.	.	TRBV7-3	CASSLQAITGELFF	TGTGCCAGCAGCTTACAGGCTATCACCGGGGAGCTGTTTTTT
TRBJ2-7	TRBD1	few	TRBV7-2	CASSLAGTGEGEQYF	TGTGCCAGCAGCTTAGCGGGGACAGGGGAGGGCGAGCAGTACTTC
TRBJ2-5	TRBD2	.	TRBV7-2	CASSLALAGGTQETQYF	TGTGCCAGCAGCTTAGCGCTAGCGGGAGGAACCCAAGAGACCCAGTACTTC